Here is one TCR beta chain with its context. This record belongs to a study of cytomegalovirus exposure and HLA in healthy donors. The germline CDR1 and CDR2 sequences are MGHRA and YSYEKL. Trimming cost V 0 bases and J 15 bases, with 15 bases left between them. This CDR3 has 13 amino acids. The PCR ran on 60 Vbeta and 13 Jbeta primers. Generated by immunoSEQ multiplex PCR, the TCRdb table keeps only in-frame clones and is missing some. The sample contains over 100,000 clones, around 79% of which appear only once. This chain uses TRBV4-1 with TRBJ2-1; a possible D gene is TRBD1 (5 bases). The sequencing sample was made of PBMCs. This clonotype was sampled from a woman aged 40 to 50 in good health and CMV-seronegative. CDR3 loop: CASSQEGLSRPFF. CDR3 nucleotides: TGCGCCAGCAGCCAAGAGGGGCTCTCCAGGCCGTTCTTC.